This TCR beta chain was recovered during a study of CD8 T cells in ankylosing spondylitis (dated by TCRdb to about 2017). Background for the entire study: T cell receptor beta repertoires were profiled in healthy donors and ankylosing spondylitis patients so that disease-linked TCR variants could be found. The full study cohort was made up of 20 to 25 ankylosing spondylitis patients and about a hundred healthy donors. Peripheral blood was sampled, and synovial fluid was also collected from ankylosing spondylitis patients. What the work shows at the level of the full study, not this receptor alone: According to the report, matched synovial fluid samples from ankylosing spondylitis patients were significantly enriched for the disease-linked clones. Blood from ankylosing spondylitis patients appeared to be characterized by a TCR beta motif composed of eight highly homologous amino acid variants. Some motif variants had previously been reported in the synovial fluid and blood of reactive arthritis patients, which suggests shared mechanisms of disease initiation. The disease-linked clones showed a CD8+ phenotype and occurred at relatively low frequencies in peripheral blood.

As for this clonotype: Its antigen remains unidentified. No quality values exist for individual bases; no much larger clone is one base distant.

For each ankylosing spondylitis patient, the synovial fluid sample was matched to a blood sample from that same patient. Sequencing relied on an Illumina HiSeq 2500. Quantitative 5'-RACE with molecular barcodes was the method used to prepare the TCR beta libraries. Per the source publication's procedure: Disease-linked TCR variants were identified with a new computational method built on a probabilistic model of VDJ rearrangement. TCRdb cleaned the public reads at Q25 with fastp, built clones with MiXCR and kept in-frame beta chains. Under each unique CDR3 protein, matching rows form one entry showing the most common genes and DNA. These V and J calls derive from TCRdb rather than the authors' analysis. The sample has 150,000 to 200,000 distinct CDR3 sequences on record, around 32% of them singletons. The ten largest clones capture around 6% of the sample. The CDR3 goes from the cysteine to the phenylalanine over 15 residues. The entry retains the CDR3 DNA only, 45 bases that are in frame from base 1. After removal of 8 bases from V and 8 bases from J, the junction retains 11 bases not matched to a gene.

The chain couples TRBV12-3 or TRBV12-4 to TRBJ1-4, with 10 junctional bases fitting TRBD1. This sequence was found in a male donor with ankylosing spondylitis. Input material: synovial fluid, either unsorted or a sorted T cell fraction (not recorded which). The CDR3 region has the sequence CASADRGRPGEKLFF. The sequence in DNA is TGTGCCAGCGCCGACAGGGGGCGCCCCGGGGAAAAACTGTTTTTT.